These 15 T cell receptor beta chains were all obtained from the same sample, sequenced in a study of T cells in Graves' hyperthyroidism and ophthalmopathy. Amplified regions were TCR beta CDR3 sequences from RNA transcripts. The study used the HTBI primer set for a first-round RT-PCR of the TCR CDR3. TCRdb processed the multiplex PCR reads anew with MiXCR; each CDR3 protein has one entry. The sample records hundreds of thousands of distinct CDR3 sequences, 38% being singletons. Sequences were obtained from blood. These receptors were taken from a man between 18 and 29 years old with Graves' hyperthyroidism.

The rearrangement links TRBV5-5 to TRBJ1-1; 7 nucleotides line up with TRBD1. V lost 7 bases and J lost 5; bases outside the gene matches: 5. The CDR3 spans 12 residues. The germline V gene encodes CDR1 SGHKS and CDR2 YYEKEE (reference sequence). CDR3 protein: CASLAGGTEAFF. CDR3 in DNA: TGTGCCAGCCTGGCAGGGGGGACTGAAGCTTTCTTT. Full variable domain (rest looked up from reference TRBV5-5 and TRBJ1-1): DAGVTQSPTHLIKTRGQQVTLRCSPISGHKSVSWYQQVLGQGPQFIFQYYEKEERGRGNFPDRFSARQFPNYSSELNVNALLLGDSALYLCASLAGGTEAFFGQGTRLTVV.

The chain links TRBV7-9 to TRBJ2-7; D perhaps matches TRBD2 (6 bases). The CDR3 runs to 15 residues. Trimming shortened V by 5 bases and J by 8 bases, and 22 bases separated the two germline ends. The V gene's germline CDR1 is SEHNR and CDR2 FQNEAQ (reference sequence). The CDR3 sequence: CASSLDAGYQPQQYF. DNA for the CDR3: TGTGCCAGCAGCCTAGACGCGGGGTATCAGCCCCAGCAGTACTTC.

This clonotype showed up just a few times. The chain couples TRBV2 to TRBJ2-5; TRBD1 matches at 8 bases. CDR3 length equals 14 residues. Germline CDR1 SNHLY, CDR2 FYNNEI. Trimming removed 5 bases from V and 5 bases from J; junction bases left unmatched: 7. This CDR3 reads CASSYLTGEETQYF. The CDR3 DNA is TGTGCCAGCAGTTACCTGACAGGGGAGGAGACCCAGTACTTC.

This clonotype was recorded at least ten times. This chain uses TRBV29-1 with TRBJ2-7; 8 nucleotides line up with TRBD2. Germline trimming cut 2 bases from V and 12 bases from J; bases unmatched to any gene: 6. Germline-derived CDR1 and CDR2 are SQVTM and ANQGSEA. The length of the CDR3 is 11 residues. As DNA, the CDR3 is TGCAGCGTTGAAAGAGCGGGAGTTCGGTACTTC. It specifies CSVERAGVRYF.

CDR3 coding DNA: TGTGCCAGCAGCCCCGACGCAGGGGAAGGTCAGCCCCAGCATTTT. It encodes CASSPDAGEGQPQHF. This sequence joins TRBV7-8 and TRBJ1-5; the D gene is possibly TRBD1 (6 bases). The CDR3 extends over 15 amino acids. Deletions cut 5 bases from V and 6 bases from J, with 17 bases between. Germline CDR1 and CDR2: SGHVS and FQNEAQ.

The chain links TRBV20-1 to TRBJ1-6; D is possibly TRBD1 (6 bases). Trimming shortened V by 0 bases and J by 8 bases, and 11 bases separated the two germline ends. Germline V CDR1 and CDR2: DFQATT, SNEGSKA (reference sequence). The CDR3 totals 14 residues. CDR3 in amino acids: CSARDVGADSPLHF. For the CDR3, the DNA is TGCAGTGCTAGAGATGTGGGGGCTGATTCACCCCTCCACTTT.

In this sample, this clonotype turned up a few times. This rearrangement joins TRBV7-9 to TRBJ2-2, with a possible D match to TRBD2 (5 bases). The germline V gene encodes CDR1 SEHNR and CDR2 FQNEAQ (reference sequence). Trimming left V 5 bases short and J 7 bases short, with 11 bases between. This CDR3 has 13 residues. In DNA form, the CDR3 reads TGTGCCAGCAGCCCGGCAGGAGGCGGGGAGCTGTTTTTT. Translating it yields CASSPAGGGELFF.

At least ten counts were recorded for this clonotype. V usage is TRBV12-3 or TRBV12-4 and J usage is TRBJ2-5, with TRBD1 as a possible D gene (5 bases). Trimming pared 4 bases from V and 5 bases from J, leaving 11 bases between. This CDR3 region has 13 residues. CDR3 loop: CASSWVSGETQYF. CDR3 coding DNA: TGTGCCAGCAGTTGGGTTTCAGGGGAGACCCAGTACTTC.

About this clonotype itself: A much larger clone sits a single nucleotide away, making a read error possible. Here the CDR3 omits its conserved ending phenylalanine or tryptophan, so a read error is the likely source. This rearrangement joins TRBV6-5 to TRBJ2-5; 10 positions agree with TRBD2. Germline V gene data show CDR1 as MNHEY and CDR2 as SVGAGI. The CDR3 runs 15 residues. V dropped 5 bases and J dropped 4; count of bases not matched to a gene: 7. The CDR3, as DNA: TGTGCCAGCAGTGAAGGGGCTAGCGGGGGAGAGACCCAGTACCTC. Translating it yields CASSEGASGGETQYL.

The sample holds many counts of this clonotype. The CDR3 here is CSAIQGAPEQYF. CDR3 nucleotides: TGCAGTGCTATACAGGGGGCGCCTGAGCAGTACTTC. The rearrangement links TRBV20-1 to TRBJ2-7; 9 bases are shared with TRBD1. The CDR3 has 12 residues. J gave up 7 bases and V 4 bases, and 5 bases lay outside the gene matches. Germline V lookup: CDR1 DFQATT, CDR2 SNEGSKA (reference sequence).

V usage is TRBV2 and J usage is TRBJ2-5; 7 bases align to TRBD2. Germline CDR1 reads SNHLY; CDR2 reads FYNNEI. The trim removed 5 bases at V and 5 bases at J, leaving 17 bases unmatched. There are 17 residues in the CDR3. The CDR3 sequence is CASSLFPAGVPPETQYF. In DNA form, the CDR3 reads TGTGCCAGCAGTTTATTTCCGGCGGGAGTTCCCCCTGAGACCCAGTACTTC.

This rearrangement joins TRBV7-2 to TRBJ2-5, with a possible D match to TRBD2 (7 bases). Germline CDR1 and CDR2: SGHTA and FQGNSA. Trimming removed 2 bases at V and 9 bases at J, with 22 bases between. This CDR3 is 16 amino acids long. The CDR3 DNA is TGTGCCAGCAGCTTATGGTCTGGCGGGGGCTCGGGGGCCCAGTACTTC. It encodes CASSLWSGGGSGAQYF.

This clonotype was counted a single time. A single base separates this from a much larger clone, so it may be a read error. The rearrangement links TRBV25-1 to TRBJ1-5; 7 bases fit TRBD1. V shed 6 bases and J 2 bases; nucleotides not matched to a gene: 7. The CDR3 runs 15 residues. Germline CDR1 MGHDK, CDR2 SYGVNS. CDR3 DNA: TGTGCCAGCAGCGTCGGGACAGCGGGCAATCAGCCCCAGCATTTT. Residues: CASSVGTAGNQPQHF.

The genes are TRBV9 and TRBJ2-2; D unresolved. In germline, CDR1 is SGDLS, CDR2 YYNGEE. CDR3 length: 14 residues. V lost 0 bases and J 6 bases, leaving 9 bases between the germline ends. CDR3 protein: CASSVAGSPGELFF. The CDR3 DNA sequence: TGTGCCAGCAGCGTAGCGGGTTCACCCGGGGAGCTGTTTTTT.

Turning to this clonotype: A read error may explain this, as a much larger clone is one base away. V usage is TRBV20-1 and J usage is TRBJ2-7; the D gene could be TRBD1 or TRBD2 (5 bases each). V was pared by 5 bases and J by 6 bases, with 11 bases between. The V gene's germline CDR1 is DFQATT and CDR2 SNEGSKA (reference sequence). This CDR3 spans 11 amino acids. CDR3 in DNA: TGCAGTGCTGCCCTTGGGGGCGAGCAGTACTTC. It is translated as CSAALGGEQYF.